This TCR beta chain was retrieved from a study of spatial heterogeneity in lung cancer. This clonotype was counted between two and nine times. MiXCR was run by TCRdb on the 5' RACE reads, yielding one entry per CDR3 protein. There are approximately 40,000 distinct CDR3 sequences in the sample; less than 9% occur only once, and roughly 30% lies in the top ten. Indicated time point: sample taken at primary tumor resection. Untreated early-stage non-small cell lung cancer patients, roughly 75 in total, were the donors. The study sequenced unsorted whole RNA from tumor, nontumor lung or frozen PBMC. This sequence was found in a female donor with early-stage non-small cell lung cancer. The specimen comprised PBMCs, sampled at surgery.

The CDR3 here is CASSSSLNGTVRSRTGELFF. The CDR3 DNA reads TGCGCCAGCAGCTCCAGCTTAAACGGGACCGTTCGTTCCCGCACCGGGGAGCTGTTTTTT. This sequence joins TRBV5-1 and TRBJ2-2, with D perhaps assigned TRBD1 or TRBD2 (5 bases each). This CDR3 comprises 20 residues. Looked up from germline, CDR1 is SGHRS and CDR2 is YFSETQ. Trimming took 3 bases from V and 4 from J, leaving 28 bases between them. Combining the CDR3 with reference TRBV5-1 and TRBJ2-2 gives the whole variable domain KAGVTQTPRYLIKTRGQQVTLSCSPISGHRSVSWYQQTPGQGLQFLFEYFSETQRNKGNFPGRFSGRQFSNSRSEMNVSTLELGDSALYLCASSSSLNGTVRSRTGELFFGEGSRLTVL.